This T cell receptor (beta chain) was recorded in a study of T cell responses to AZD1222 COVID-19 vaccine (dated by TCRdb to the early 2020s). Turning to the overall study: A total of 240 or so trial participants underwent TCR sequencing, of whom about 210 had received two doses of AZD1222 and some 25 had received two doses of the MenACWY control vaccine. Trial participants were enrolled by age into subgroups of 18-55, 56-69 and 70-plus years, and around 140, 26 and 57 TCR-sequenced participants, respectively, were included in these subgroups.

On the study overall, not on this receptor specifically: Because no day 14 peak-response samples were available, repertoires were characterized only after the peak T cell response. A significant rise in spike-specific TCR breadth and depth was observed after two AZD1222 doses relative to day 0 and relative to MenACWY recipients. The vaccine-associated CD4 TCRs covered the entire spike protein, and the dominant responses fell in regions 160-218 and 743-854. Epitopes outside the regions mutated in the B.1.351 and B.1.1.7 variants were reportedly recognized by nearly half of the unique spike-specific TCRs. Participants were mostly white British and included more females than males, and it was suggested by the authors that clonal diversity may have been underestimated. In the small 56-69-year group, the increase in depth fell short of significance, most likely because of low power. Only a handful of AZD1222 recipients were SARS-CoV-2 seropositive at baseline, limiting conclusions about previously exposed vaccinees.

The CDR3 regions of human TCRbeta chains were analyzed by immunosequencing. As for the authors' bioinformatics: Repertoire TCRs were matched against a reference library of SARS-CoV-2-specific TCRs generated with the MIRA antigen-specificity platform. Breadth meant the fraction of unique TCRs that were SARS-CoV-2-associated, whereas depth meant the fraction of total T cells that were SARS-CoV-2-associated. Using the MIRA data, each spike-specific TCR was mapped to the spike region that the TCR reacts to and placed in a CD4 or CD8 class. Log10-transformed breadth and depth values were compared by one-way ANOVA with Sidak's multiple comparisons tests. TCRdb mirrors the immuneACCESS table, restricted to in-frame sequences. Some clones are absent from its copies; in checked studies, under half trace to an unresolved V gene, and the reason for the others is unknown. The V and J calls and clone size come from that table; D and trimming were worked out from the DNA. The sample records approximately 42,000 clones, around 88% of which are singletons. The ten largest clones add up to around 25% of the sample.

From the cysteine through the phenylalanine, the CDR3 covers 14 amino acids. Only the CDR3 region is kept as DNA, spanning 42 bases read in frame from base 1. CDR1 and CDR2, looked up from the germline V gene, are SGDLS and YYNGEE. V was cut back by 7 bases and J by 0 bases, leaving a gap of 12 bases between them. Points on this clone: There is no known antigen for this receptor. There are no base qualities to consult, and no much larger clone falls within one base.

In light of the paper, this sample's time point label describes: about 28 days (+/-7) after the second vaccine dose. Because spike-specific TCR depth and breadth did not differ between the two schedules, AZD1222 recipients who got a second dose at roughly 4 weeks were pooled with those who got a second dose at roughly 12 weeks. Vaccinee samples were obtained from the UK trials COV001 and COV002, which included a single-blind randomized controlled phase 2/3 trial of AZD1222 (ChAdOx1 nCoV-19) in healthy adults. For TCRbeta chain sequencing, PBMC samples were collected from trial participants at day 0 and at day 28 after the second dose.

This chain is built from TRBV9 and TRBJ2-3, with TRBD1 as a weak D call on 5 bases. This clonotype originated in an adult who received the AZD1222 COVID-19 vaccine. This specimen consisted of peripheral blood, obtained 28 days after the second AZD1222 dose. CDR3 protein: CASGANGSTDTQYF. Here is the DNA: TGTGCCAGCGGGGCGAATGGCAGCACAGATACGCAGTATTTT. Extended through the reference TRBV9 and TRBJ2-3 proteins, this CDR3 yields the full variable domain: DSGVTQTPKHLITATGQRVTLRCSPRSGDLSVYWYQQSLDQGLQFLIQYYNGEERAKGNILERFSAQQFPDLHSELNLSSLELGDSALYFCASGANGSTDTQYFGPGTRLTVL.